A single sample is the source of the 25 T cell receptor beta chains below, sequenced in a study of cytomegalovirus exposure and HLA in healthy donors. PCR involved 60 Vbeta and 13 Jbeta primers. TCRdb keeps only in-frame clones here, not all; method: immunoSEQ multiplex PCR. In the table there are more than 150,000 clones, over 70% of which are singletons. Sequenced material: PBMCs. Receptor source: a man between 18 and 29 years old in good health and CMV-seronegative.

CDR3 nucleotides: TGTGCCTGGAGTGTTGGGACAGACTACGAGCAGTACTTC. It codes for CAWSVGTDYEQYF. The chain carries TRBV30 and TRBJ2-7; TRBD1 agrees at 7 bases. V lost 0 bases to trimming and J lost 3 bases; unmatched junction nucleotides: 2. CDR1 is GTSNPN, CDR2 SVGIG, per germline (reference sequence). This CDR3 has 13 residues.

This rearrangement joins TRBV28 to TRBJ2-5; 9 bases fit TRBD2. Trimming cost V 6 bases and J 3 bases; bases outside gene matches: 8. The CDR3 runs 15 residues. Germline V gene data show CDR1 as MDHEN and CDR2 as SYDVKM. CDR3 residues: CASSQMRGGEETQYF. Here the CDR3 DNA reads TGTGCCAGCAGCCAGATGCGGGGGGGGGAAGAGACCCAGTACTTC.

The chain employs TRBV12-5 and TRBJ2-7; D ambiguous. V lost 5 bases and J 2 bases, leaving 4 bases between the germline ends. The CDR3 loop spans 11 amino acids. The V gene's germline CDR1 is LGHNT and CDR2 FRNRAP. The CDR3 reads CASGPPYEQYF. The DNA of the CDR3 is TGTGCTAGTGGTCCTCCCTACGAGCAGTACTTC.

Concerning this clone: One end of the junction does not line up with germline, which may come from a read error. CDR3 protein: CVSSARGSGAFF. The DNA of the CDR3 is TGTGTCAGCAGTGCCCGGGGAAGTGGGGCTTTCTTT. The chain recombines TRBV2 with TRBJ1-1; D remains unclear. Germline V gene sequence: CDR1 SNHLY, CDR2 FYNNEI. CDR3 length: 12 amino acids.

This clone showed up just a few times. The V and J genes are TRBV7-9 and TRBJ2-5; 7 positions match TRBD2. The V and J ends lost 6 bases and 1 base, in that order; junction bases with no gene match: 5. The CDR3 runs to 14 residues. CDR1 and CDR2 (germline): SEHNR, FQNEAQ (reference sequence). CDR3 region: CASRGGRLQETQYF. The CDR3, as DNA: TGTGCCAGCAGGGGAGGGCGCCTCCAAGAGACCCAGTACTTC. Full variable domain (remainder filled in from reference TRBV7-9 and TRBJ2-5): DTGVSQNPRHKITKRGQNVTFRCDPISEHNRLYWYRQTLGQGPEFLTYFQNEAQLEKSRLLSDRFSAERPKGSFSTLEIQRTEQGDSAMYLCASRGGRLQETQYFGPGTRLLVL.

This chain uses TRBV5-8 with TRBJ2-7; 11 nucleotides match TRBD2. CDR1 SGHTS and CDR2 YDEGEE come from the germline V gene. V lost 1 base, J lost 3 bases, and 3 bases stayed unmatched. The CDR3 runs to 15 residues. DNA of the CDR3: TGTGCCAGCAGCTTGAGCGGGACTAGCGGCTACGAGCAGTACTTC. Encoded protein: CASSLSGTSGYEQYF. The full variable domain, its missing parts supplied by reference TRBV5-8 and TRBJ2-7, is EAGVTQSPTHLIKTRGQQATLRCSPISGHTSVYWYQQALGLGLQFLLWYDEGEERNRGNFPPRFSGRQFPNYSSELNVNALELEDSALYLCASSLSGTSGYEQYFGPGTRLTVT.

In DNA, the CDR3 is TGTGCCAGCAGTTACTCATCAGGGGAAGTGGGAGATACGCAGTATTTT. It translates to CASSYSSGEVGDTQYF. This rearrangement joins TRBV6-5 to TRBJ2-3, with a tentative D call TRBD1 (6 bases). The CDR3 contains 16 residues. Trimming pared 0 bases from V and 5 bases from J, leaving 15 bases between. Germline V gives CDR1 MNHEY, CDR2 SVGAGI.

The chain is built from TRBV2 and TRBJ2-7, with TRBD1 identical over 11 bases. This CDR3 spans 14 amino acids. The V segment lost 4 bases and the J segment 3 bases; nucleotides outside the gene matches: 2. Germline CDR1 reads SNHLY; CDR2 reads FYNNEI. The CDR3: CASSAGTGGYEQYF. The CDR3 nucleotides are TGTGCCAGCAGTGCCGGGACAGGGGGCTACGAGCAGTACTTC. The variable domain in full, with the rest retrieved from reference TRBV2 and TRBJ2-7, is EPEVTQTPSHQVTQMGQEVILRCVPISNHLYFYWYRQILGQKVEFLVSFYNNEISEKSEIFDDQFSVERPDGSNFTLKIRSTKLEDSAMYFCASSAGTGGYEQYFGPGTRLTVT.

This chain connects TRBV18 to TRBJ2-1; tentatively, D is TRBD2 (6 bases). Trimming removed 5 bases at V and 2 bases at J, with 13 bases between. This CDR3 spans 15 amino acids. Germline CDR1 KGHSH, CDR2 LQKENI. CDR3 coding DNA: TGTGCCAGCTCAAATCGGGAGCAAACCTACAATGAGCAGTTCTTC. It translates to CASSNREQTYNEQFF.

Regarding this clone: The junction differs from germline at one of its ends, possibly a read error. The gene calls are TRBV6-6 and TRBJ1-1, with 7 bases aligning to TRBD1. The length of the CDR3 is 15 residues. CDR1 and CDR2 (germline): MNHNY, SVGAGI (reference sequence). As DNA, the CDR3 is TGTGCCGGCAGTTACCCGAGGGGGCCGAACACTGAAGCTTTCTTT. Its protein product is CAGSYPRGPNTEAFF.

The chain uses TRBV16 and TRBJ2-7; D might be TRBD1 (5 bases). Trimming took 2 bases from V and 0 from J, leaving 11 bases between them. The CDR3 covers 15 residues. The germline gives CDR1 KGHSY, CDR2 FQNENV. DNA for the CDR3: TGTGCCAGCAGCCAAGGGGCACAGAGCTCCTACGAGCAGTACTTC. This sequence encodes CASSQGAQSSYEQYF.

This sequence joins TRBV5-1 and TRBJ1-2, with a possible D match to TRBD1 (5 bases). The germline V and J ends were trimmed by 4 bases and 4 bases, with 11 bases remaining between them. Germline CDR1 reads SGHRS; CDR2 reads YFSETQ. CDR3 length: 13 residues. The CDR3, as DNA: TGCGCCAGCAGCAAAACAGGTAGCTATGGCTACACCTTC. Encoded protein: CASSKTGSYGYTF.

The chain combines TRBV6-6 with TRBJ1-2; a weak D match, TRBD1 (5 bases). V lost 0 bases and J 7 bases, leaving 15 bases between the germline ends. CDR1 and CDR2 from the germline V gene are MNHNY and SVGAGI (reference sequence). CDR3 length equals 15 residues. The CDR3 loop is CASSYSTAPGGGYTF. The CDR3 bases are TGTGCCAGCAGTTACTCGACGGCCCCCGGGGGTGGCTACACCTTC.

This clone has a single count. J is TRBJ2-1 and V is TRBV4-3, with 10 bases that match TRBD2. The V gene end was trimmed by 7 bases and the J gene end by 4 bases; junction bases not matched to a gene: 10. This CDR3 is 16 amino acids long. CDR1 is LGHNA, CDR2 YSLEER, per germline. The CDR3 DNA follows: TGCGCCAGCAACCGTTCCGGGACTAGCGAATACAATGAGCAGTTCTTC. It encodes CASNRSGTSEYNEQFF.

This clone appeared a few times. The chain couples TRBV7-2 to TRBJ2-7; 10 bases line up with TRBD2. V was pared by 4 bases and J by 2 bases, with 11 bases of the junction left unmatched. This CDR3 spans 17 amino acids. Germline V gene sequence: CDR1 SGHTA, CDR2 FQGNSA. The CDR3 sequence is CASSSSILAGAPYEQYF. CDR3 nucleotides: TGTGCCAGCAGCTCAAGCATCCTAGCGGGGGCCCCCTACGAGCAGTACTTC.

The chain joins TRBV21-1 to TRBJ1-2; TRBD1 was called by the table and not checked on the DNA. TRBV21-1 is recorded as a pseudogene. The CDR3 totals 13 residues. Written as DNA, the CDR3 is TGTGCCAGCGGTGACCCCAGGCACTATGGCTACACCTTC. Residues: CASGDPRHYGYTF.

The V call is TRBV7-2, the J call TRBJ1-2; the D is unclear. The CDR3 is 12 residues long. Germline CDR1 reads SGHTA; CDR2 reads FQGNSA. V dropped 5 bases and J dropped 2 bases, with 6 bases sitting between them. The chain's CDR3 is CASSTRNYGYTF. As DNA, the CDR3 is TGTGCCAGCAGCACCCGGAACTATGGCTACACCTTC.

V gene TRBV4-2 combines with J gene TRBJ2-1; 7 nucleotides match TRBD2. The CDR3 runs 16 residues. Trimming took 0 bases from V and 7 from J; bases not matched to a gene: 9. Germline V gene lookup returns CDR1 LGHNA and CDR2 YNFKEQ. CDR3 region: CASSQEVGLVTNEQFF. The DNA of the CDR3 is TGTGCCAGCAGCCAAGAGGTAGGACTAGTCACAAATGAGCAGTTCTTC.

This chain connects TRBV13 to TRBJ2-7, with TRBD2 matching over 8 bases. This CDR3 comprises 15 residues. CDR1 is PRHDT and CDR2 is FYEKMQ in the germline V gene (reference sequence). J gave up 4 bases and V 2 bases, and 7 bases lay outside the gene matches. The CDR3 sequence: CASSLTGGRRYEQYF. CDR3 bases: TGTGCCAGCAGCTTAACGGGCGGGAGGCGGTACGAGCAGTACTTC. Based on the CDR3 plus reference TRBV13 and TRBJ2-7, the full variable domain is AAGVIQSPRHLIKEKRETATLKCYPIPRHDTVYWYQQGPGQDPQFLISFYEKMQSDKGSIPDRFSAQQFSDYHSELNMSSLELGDSALYFCASSLTGGRRYEQYFGPGTRLTVT.

This clone turned up a few times. Compared with germline, one end of the junction differs, possibly owing to a read error. The chain couples TRBV11-2 to TRBJ1-4; the match to TRBD1 covers 10 bases. The germline V gene encodes CDR1 SGHAT and CDR2 FQNNGV. The CDR3 runs to 15 residues. The CDR3 sequence: CASSLDGTGEKKLFF. The CDR3 DNA is TGTGCCAGCAGCCTAGACGGGACAGGGGAAAAAAAACTGTTTTTT.

The chain recombines TRBV27 with TRBJ2-7; tentative D call: TRBD1 (6 bases). CDR1 and CDR2 from the germline V gene are MNHEY and SMNVEV (reference sequence). This CDR3 has 14 residues. V lost 0 bases to trimming and J lost 3 bases, with 9 bases between them. In DNA, the CDR3 is TGTGCCAGCAGTTTATCGGACAGACGCTACGAGCAGTACTTC. It yields the protein CASSLSDRRYEQYF.

Written as DNA, the CDR3 is TGTGCCAGCAGTCAGACAGGGGGTCCCCAAGAGACCCAGTACTTC. Its translation: CASSQTGGPQETQYF. V and J are TRBV2 and TRBJ2-5; 9 bases align to TRBD1. Looked up from germline, CDR1 is SNHLY and CDR2 is FYNNEI. J was trimmed by 1 base and V by 5 bases; bases with no gene match: 5. This CDR3 region has 15 residues. Together with reference TRBV2 and TRBJ2-5, the CDR3 gives the full variable domain: EPEVTQTPSHQVTQMGQEVILRCVPISNHLYFYWYRQILGQKVEFLVSFYNNEISEKSEIFDDQFSVERPDGSNFTLKIRSTKLEDSAMYFCASSQTGGPQETQYFGPGTRLLVL.

The gene calls are TRBV30 and TRBJ1-1, with unresolved D. Germline CDR1 GTSNPN, CDR2 SVGIG (reference sequence). Trimming shortened V by 3 bases and J by 0 bases, and 5 bases separated the two germline ends. The CDR3 sequence is 12 residues long. The CDR3 reads CAWRGMNTEAFF. As DNA, the CDR3 is TGTGCCTGGAGGGGCATGAACACTGAAGCTTTCTTT.

V gene TRBV7-9 combines with J gene TRBJ2-5; 10 bases are a match to TRBD1. Germline V gene data show CDR1 as SEHNR and CDR2 as FQNEAQ (reference sequence). Unmatched junction bases numbered 7, after V lost 2 bases and J lost 4 bases. This CDR3 contains 16 residues. This CDR3 is CASSLYRDRGRETQYF. CDR3 nucleotides: TGTGCCAGCAGCTTATATCGGGACAGGGGAAGAGAGACCCAGTACTTC.

This chain joins TRBV5-6 and TRBJ1-4; 8 nucleotides match TRBD1. This CDR3 contains 15 residues. V shed 2 bases and J 8 bases; nucleotides not matched to a gene: 8. Germline loops: CDR1 SGHDT, CDR2 YYEEEE. The CDR3 protein is CASSFLDRGREKLFF. CDR3 DNA sequence: TGTGCCAGCAGCTTCCTCGACAGGGGAAGGGAAAAACTGTTTTTT.